The T cell receptor (beta chain) described here comes from a study of blood T cells in healthy people across ages. Germline lookup yields CDR1 ENHRY and CDR2 SYGVKD. V trimming: 10 bases; J trimming: 1 base; junction bases outside the gene matches: 6. This CDR3 has 14 amino acids. PCR was performed a second time for about 7 to 12 cycles using a sample-barcoded 5' primer and a J-beta primer mix. Template switching added a 12-random-nucleotide identifier to every cDNA molecule. Samples each returned at least 2.5 million CDR3-containing paired-end reads. Each CDR3 protein gets one entry after TCRdb re-called the 5' RACE reads with MiXCR. The sample carries 700,000 or so distinct CDR3 sequences, approximately 22% recorded once. The sample holds a few counts of this clonotype. Healthy Caucasian individuals from Russia aged about 6 to 90 served as donors.

Sequencing was performed on blood. The V and J genes are TRBV10-3 and TRBJ2-3; 9 nucleotides line up with TRBD1. The origin of this receptor is a man in his sixties or seventies in good health. The CDR3: CATRGQGGTDTQYF. The CDR3 coding sequence is TGTGCCACCAGGGGACAGGGCGGCACAGATACGCAGTATTTT.